This T cell receptor (beta chain) was recovered during a study of T cell responses to AZD1222 COVID-19 vaccine. Overall study findings and caveats: Researchers report vaccine-associated CD4 TCRs spanning spike, with dominance at 160-218 and 743-854.

This CDR3 spans 16 amino acids. V lost 4 bases, J lost 4 bases, and 10 bases stayed unmatched. Germline CDR1 reads SGHVS; CDR2 reads FNYEAQ. Remarks on this clone: Its antigen is unidentified.

Only in-frame clones appear in the TCRdb table, and some are missing; sequencing was by immunoSEQ multiplex PCR. The sample includes 150,000 to 200,000 clones, approximately 94% of them seen just once. This specimen consisted of peripheral blood, obtained 28 days after the second AZD1222 dose. This TCR was sampled from an adult who received the AZD1222 COVID-19 vaccine. V and J are TRBV7-6 and TRBJ2-1; 7 bases are shared with TRBD2. As DNA, the CDR3 is TGTGCCAGCAGCTATAAATTTGGGGAGGGTTACAATGAGCAGTTCTTC. Its protein product is CASSYKFGEGYNEQFF.